These T cell receptor beta chains were read from a single sample in a study of vaccination and CD4 T cells after COVID-19. No antigen has been assigned to these receptors. TCRdb re-analysed the PCR reads in MiXCR, keeping a single row per CDR3 protein. The table shows about 12,000 distinct CDR3 sequences, with 50% to 65% occurring only once. The sample was CD4+ T cells from blood, cultured in vitro. These receptors were taken from a human donor who had recovered from COVID-19. CDR3s include the opening cysteine and the closing phenylalanine or tryptophan.

J gene,V gene,CDR3 protein
TRBJ1-2,TRBV6-5,CASSYGAQPYGYTF
TRBJ1-1,TRBV20-1,CSARGTGVYTEAFF
TRBJ1-1,TRBV19,CASSIVPTGTEAFF
TRBJ1-5,TRBV2,CASSQRQGLDSNQPQHF
TRBJ1-1,TRBV15,CATSRDRVSGTEAFF
TRBJ2-5,TRBV12-3/TRBV12-4,CASSLAGATRRETQYF
TRBJ2-3,TRBV5-1,CASSGGTDFRTDTQYF
TRBJ1-2,TRBV11-3,CASSLGGFYGYTF
TRBJ1-1,TRBV28,CASKDRGRRTEAFF
TRBJ2-7,TRBV30,CAWNLGQGSYEQYF
TRBJ1-1,TRBV19,CASTLGATEAFF
TRBJ1-5,TRBV11-2,CASSLGQNNQPQHF
TRBJ1-4,TRBV11-3,CASTASGGKLFF
TRBJ2-1,TRBV18,CAVRDSPYNEQFF
TRBJ1-5,TRBV6-1,CATRGHTRQPQHF
TRBJ1-2,TRBV6-1,CASRAGTGAGQGYTF
TRBJ2-3,TRBV15,CATSRGGTGGLSDTQYF
TRBJ2-7,TRBV3-1,CASSTPGLGFEQYF
TRBJ2-3,TRBV7-9,CASSPGGGDTQYF
TRBJ1-2,TRBV20-1,CSARDNRRQKYGYTF
TRBJ1-4,TRBV29-1,CSVADRPNEKLFF
TRBJ2-1,TRBV12-5,CASGSRTGRGEQFF
TRBJ1-2,TRBV7-9,CASSLVTGYDGYTF
TRBJ2-7,TRBV6-1,CATTPGETYEQYF
TRBJ2-5,TRBV9,CASSSRSVLQPGETQYF
TRBJ2-2,TRBV7-2,CASSLYPSGGLAGELFF
TRBJ2-3,TRBV5-1,CASTWGGLDTQYF
TRBJ1-5,TRBV20-1,CSARDLGYSNQPQHF
TRBJ2-5,TRBV6-1,CASSGGQGETQYF
TRBJ1-6,TRBV2,CASSGQGYNSPLHF
TRBJ1-5,TRBV19,CASRGGGNQPQHF
TRBJ1-2,TRBV11-3,CASSLDPALYGYTF
TRBJ2-2,TRBV7-8,CASSGRTGGELFF
TRBJ1-2,TRBV3-1,CASSQDFNSNYGYTF
TRBJ2-3,TRBV30,CAWSDPLALYHADTQYF
TRBJ1-1,TRBV30,CAWGIGPGLGGNTEAFF
TRBJ2-5,TRBV11-3,CASSFTGGRGETQYF
TRBJ1-2,TRBV7-9,CASSLIREGYTF
TRBJ1-1,TRBV27,CASRPNGGAVNTEAFF
TRBJ1-5,TRBV2,CASWSGSNQPQHF
TRBJ2-1,TRBV7-9,CASSYGTAAYNEQFF
TRBJ2-2,TRBV12-3/TRBV12-4,CASRPGTETGELFF
TRBJ1-2,TRBV12-3/TRBV12-4,CASSYPERDYTF
TRBJ1-1,TRBV6-1,CASSDPGTGRTGAFF